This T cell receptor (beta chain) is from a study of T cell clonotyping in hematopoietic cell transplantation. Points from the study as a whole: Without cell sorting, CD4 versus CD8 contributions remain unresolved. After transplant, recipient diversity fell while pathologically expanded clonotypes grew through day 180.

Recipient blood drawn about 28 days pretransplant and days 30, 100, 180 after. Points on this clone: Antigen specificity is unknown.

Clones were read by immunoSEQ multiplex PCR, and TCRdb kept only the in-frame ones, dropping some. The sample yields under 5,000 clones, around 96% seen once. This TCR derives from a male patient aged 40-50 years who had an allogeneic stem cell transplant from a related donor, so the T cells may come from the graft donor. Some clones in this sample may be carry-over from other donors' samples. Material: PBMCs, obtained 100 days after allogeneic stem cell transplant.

Here the CDR3 reads CSVGGGLAGLQETQYF. As DNA, the CDR3 is TGCAGCGTTGGTGGGGGACTAGCGGGCTTACAAGAGACCCAGTACTTC. V and J are TRBV29-1 and TRBJ2-5; 12 bases map to TRBD2. This CDR3 contains 16 residues. The germline V gene encodes CDR1 SQVTM and CDR2 ANQGSEA. V dropped 4 bases and J dropped 2; count of bases not matched to a gene: 8.